Here is one T cell receptor beta chain with its context. In germline, CDR1 is SGHKS, CDR2 YYEKEE (reference sequence). V lost 4 bases to trimming and J lost 4 bases, with 12 bases between them. This CDR3 is built from 14 residues. This record belongs to a study of shared clonotypes between healthy human individuals. Looking at the study overall: Used for every donor were three CD4 naive, three CD4 memory, two CD8 naive and one CD8 memory plate.

The repertoire was sequenced with immunoSEQ multiplex PCR; TCRdb's copy has only in-frame clones and lacks some. Of about 2 million clones in the sample, approximately 95% are singletons; the top ten hold roughly 0.13%. The chain has TRBV5-5 and TRBJ2-1; TRBD1 is a possible D gene (6 bases). Sequenced input: naive CD4+ T cells sorted from blood. The subset: CD45RA+ positively selected. This clonotype was obtained from a man in his late teens or twenties in good health. CDR3 residues: CASSGTTGYNEQFF. CDR3 in DNA: TGTGCCAGCAGCGGGACGACAGGTTACAATGAGCAGTTCTTC. The full variable domain, in which reference TRBV5-5 and TRBJ2-1 provide the parts outside the CDR3, is DAGVTQSPTHLIKTRGQQVTLRCSPISGHKSVSWYQQVLGQGPQFIFQYYEKEERGRGNFPDRFSARQFPNYSSELNVNALLLGDSALYLCASSGTTGYNEQFFGPGTRLTVL.